Presented here are 2 T cell receptor beta chains from one specimen sequenced in a study of T cell changes during pregnancy in multiple sclerosis (dated by TCRdb to the late 2010s). Receptor libraries were prepared by the immunoSEQ multiplex PCR assay. What TCRdb holds here is the immuneACCESS table cut down to in-frame rearrangements. Part of the clones is not present; checked against another copy, under half of the missing clones reflect an unresolved V gene, and the others are unexplained. The sample profile shows about 59,000 clones; approximately 94% of them were found once. Of the sample, just over 2.5% is held by the ten largest clones. The sample consisted of CD8+ T cells from peripheral blood mononuclear cells, taken after pregnancy. These receptors were collected from a female donor with multiple sclerosis, enrolled in a pregnancy study.

The chain couples TRBV27 to TRBJ2-1; D not resolved. This CDR3 comprises 13 residues. The germline gives CDR1 MNHEY, CDR2 SMNVEV (reference sequence). The V end lost 3 bases, the J end lost 7 bases, and 10 bases lay between the germline ends. The CDR3: CASSFTNSNEQFF. The CDR3 DNA reads TGTGCCAGCAGTTTCACAAACAGTAATGAGCAGTTCTTC.

The genes are TRBV4-1 and TRBJ2-2, with 7 bases matching TRBD2. Germline V gene lookup returns CDR1 MGHRA and CDR2 YSYEKL. V shed 3 bases, J shed 2 bases, and the junction held 12 bases outside the gene matches. This CDR3 contains 18 residues. CDR3 residues: CASSHALAAYYNTGELFF. In DNA, the CDR3 is TGCGCCAGCAGCCATGCTCTAGCGGCCTATTACAACACCGGGGAGCTGTTTTTT.